The clone carrying this T cell receptor beta chain was recorded only once. The antigen is undetermined. The data originate from a study of vaccination effects on CD4 cells after COVID-19. CDR3 length equals 13 residues. The V and J ends lost 6 bases and 7 bases respectively, with 15 bases between them. Looked up from germline, CDR1 is SNHLY and CDR2 is FYNNEI. The ViraFEST assay expanded antigen-specific CD4+ T cells with viral peptide pools before sequencing. When around 10 days of culture had elapsed, CD4+ T cells were isolated. Nucleocapsid antibodies stayed negative before and after vaccination, showing no earlier SARS-CoV-2 infection. In culture with about 9.7 IU/ml IL-2 and 9 to 10 ug/ml peptides, PBMC were grown at 1.5 million to 2.5 million per well. Half the medium was replaced with IL-2 medium on days 3 and 7. The protocol was immunoSEQ multiplex PCR, while the TCRdb copy is restricted to in-frame clones and leaves out a portion. The table records around 63,000 clones, around 75% of them present only once.

This clonotype originated in a human donor who received a COVID-19 vaccine. Material: CD4+ T cells from PBMCs cultured with HCoV-OC43 spike peptides, obtained before COVID-19 vaccination. Documented subset: HCoV-OC43 spike overlapping peptide pool stimulation. The J gene is TRBJ2-5, the V gene TRBV2; maybe TRBD2 (5 bases). The CDR3 reads CASSGMDWGTQYF. The CDR3 DNA sequence: TGTGCCAGCAGCGGCATGGACTGGGGGACCCAGTACTTC.